This TCR beta chain emerged from a study of preoperative IRX-2 immunotherapy in early breast cancer. Treatment defined: preoperative locoregional IRX-2 cytokine immunotherapy. Preoperative locoregional IRX-2 cytokine immunotherapy was tested in the phase Ib source study. Libraries were prepared by immunoSEQ multiplex PCR; TCRdb keeps only in-frame clonotypes and omits some of them. The sample includes roughly 34,000 clones, about nine tenths seen only once; the top ten take 1.5% to 2%. The input for sequencing was tumor tissue, taken after IRX-2 immunotherapy. The TCR sequence derives from a human donor with breast cancer.

CDR3 nucleotide sequence: TGTGCCAGCAGTGAGTTCGGCGGTAGCAATCAGCCCCAGCATTTT. Its translation: CASSEFGGSNQPQHF. The gene calls are TRBV6-7 and TRBJ1-5; D gene ambiguous. TRBV6-7 is an ORF for which the function is uncertain. The V end lost 5 bases, the J end lost 0 bases, and 11 bases lay between the germline ends. CDR3 length equals 15 residues.